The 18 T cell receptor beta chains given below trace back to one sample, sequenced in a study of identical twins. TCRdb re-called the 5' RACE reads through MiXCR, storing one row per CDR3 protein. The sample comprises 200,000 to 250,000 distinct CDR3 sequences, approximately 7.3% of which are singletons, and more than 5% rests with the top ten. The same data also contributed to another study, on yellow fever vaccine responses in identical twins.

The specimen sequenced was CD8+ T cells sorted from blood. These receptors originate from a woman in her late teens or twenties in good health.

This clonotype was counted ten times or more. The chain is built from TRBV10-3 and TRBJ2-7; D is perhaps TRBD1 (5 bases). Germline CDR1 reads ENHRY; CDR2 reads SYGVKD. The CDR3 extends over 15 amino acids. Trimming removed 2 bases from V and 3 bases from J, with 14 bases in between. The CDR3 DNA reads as TGTGCCATCAGTGAGACCAGGGCCGGATTCTACGAGCAGTACGTC. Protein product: CAISETRAGFYEQYV.

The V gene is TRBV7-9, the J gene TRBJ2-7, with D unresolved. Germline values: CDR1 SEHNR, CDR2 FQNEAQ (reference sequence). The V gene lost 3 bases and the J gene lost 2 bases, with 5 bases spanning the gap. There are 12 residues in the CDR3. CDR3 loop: CASSFQPYEQYF. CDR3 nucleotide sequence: TGTGCCAGCAGCTTCCAGCCCTACGAGCAGTACTTC.

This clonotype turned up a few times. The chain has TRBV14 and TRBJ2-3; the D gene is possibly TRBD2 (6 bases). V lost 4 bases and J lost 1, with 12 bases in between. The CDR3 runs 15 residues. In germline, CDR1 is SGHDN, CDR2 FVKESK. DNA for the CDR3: TGTGCCAGCAGCCTTACGGGGGTTGGCACAGATACGCAGTATTTT. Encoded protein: CASSLTGVGTDTQYF.

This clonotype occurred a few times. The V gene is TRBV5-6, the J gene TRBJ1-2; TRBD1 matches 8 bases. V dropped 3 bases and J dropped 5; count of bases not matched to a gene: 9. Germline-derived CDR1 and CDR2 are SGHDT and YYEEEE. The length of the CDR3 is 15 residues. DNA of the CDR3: TGTGCCAGCAGCTCCCTTACAGGGGGAGTTTATGGCTACACCTTC. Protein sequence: CASSSLTGGVYGYTF.

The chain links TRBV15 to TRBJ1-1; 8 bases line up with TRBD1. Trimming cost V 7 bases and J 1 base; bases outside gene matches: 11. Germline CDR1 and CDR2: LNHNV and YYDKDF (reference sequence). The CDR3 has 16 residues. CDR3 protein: CATTRGIQGENTEAFF. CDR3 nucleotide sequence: TGTGCCACCACCAGGGGGATACAGGGGGAGAACACTGAAGCTTTCTTT. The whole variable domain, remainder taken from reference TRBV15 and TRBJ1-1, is DAMVIQNPRYQVTQFGKPVTLSCSQTLNHNVMYWYQQKSSQAPKLLFHYYDKDFNNEADTPDNFQSRRPNTSFCFLDIRSPGLGDTAMYLCATTRGIQGENTEAFFGQGTRLTVV.

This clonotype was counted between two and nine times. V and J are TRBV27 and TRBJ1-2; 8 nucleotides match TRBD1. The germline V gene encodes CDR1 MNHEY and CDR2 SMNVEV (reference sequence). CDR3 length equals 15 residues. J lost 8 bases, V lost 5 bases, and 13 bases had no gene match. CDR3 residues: CASSKGGGQVFGYTF. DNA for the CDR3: TGTGCCAGCAGTAAAGGCGGGGGACAGGTTTTCGGCTACACCTTC.

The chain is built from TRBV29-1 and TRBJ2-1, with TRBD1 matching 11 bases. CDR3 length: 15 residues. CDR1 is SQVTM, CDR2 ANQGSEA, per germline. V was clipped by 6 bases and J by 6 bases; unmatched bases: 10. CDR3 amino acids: CSVAPGQGGPNEQFF. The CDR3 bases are TGCAGCGTAGCACCGGGACAGGGGGGACCCAATGAGCAGTTCTTC.

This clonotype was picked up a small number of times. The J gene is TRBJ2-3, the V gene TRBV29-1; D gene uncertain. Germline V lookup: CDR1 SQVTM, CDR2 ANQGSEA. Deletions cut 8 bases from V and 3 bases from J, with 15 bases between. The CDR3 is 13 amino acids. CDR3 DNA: TGCAGCCTAATAACCGGACCAACAGATACGCAGTATTTT. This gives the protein CSLITGPTDTQYF.

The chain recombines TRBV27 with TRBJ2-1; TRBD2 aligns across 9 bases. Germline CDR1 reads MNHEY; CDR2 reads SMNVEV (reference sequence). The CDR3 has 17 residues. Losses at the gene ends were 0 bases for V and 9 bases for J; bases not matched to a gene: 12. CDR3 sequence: CASSLSFTVAGDSEQFF. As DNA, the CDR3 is TGTGCCAGCAGTTTATCGTTCACGGTAGCGGGAGATAGTGAGCAGTTCTTC.

Here the CDR3 reads CASSQDGPQETQYF. DNA of the CDR3: TGCGCCAGCAGCCAAGACGGCCCCCAAGAGACCCAGTACTTC. The chain is built from TRBV4-1 and TRBJ2-5; no reliable D call. From germline, CDR1 is MGHRA and CDR2 YSYEKL. This CDR3 comprises 14 residues. V was trimmed by 0 bases and J by 1 base, leaving 6 bases between them.

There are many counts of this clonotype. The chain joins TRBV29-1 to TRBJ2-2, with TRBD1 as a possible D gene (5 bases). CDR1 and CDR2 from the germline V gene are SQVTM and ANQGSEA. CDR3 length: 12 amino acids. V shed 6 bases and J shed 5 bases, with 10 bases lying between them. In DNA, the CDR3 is TGCAGCGTAGAGACAGCAACCGGGGAGCTGTTTTTT. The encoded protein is CSVETATGELFF.

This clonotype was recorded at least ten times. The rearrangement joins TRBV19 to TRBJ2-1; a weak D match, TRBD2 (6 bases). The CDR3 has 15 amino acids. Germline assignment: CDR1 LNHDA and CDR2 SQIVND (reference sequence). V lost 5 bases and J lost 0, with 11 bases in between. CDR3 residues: CASSPREPSYNEQFF. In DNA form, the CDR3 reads TGTGCCAGTAGTCCTCGGGAGCCCTCCTACAATGAGCAGTTCTTC.

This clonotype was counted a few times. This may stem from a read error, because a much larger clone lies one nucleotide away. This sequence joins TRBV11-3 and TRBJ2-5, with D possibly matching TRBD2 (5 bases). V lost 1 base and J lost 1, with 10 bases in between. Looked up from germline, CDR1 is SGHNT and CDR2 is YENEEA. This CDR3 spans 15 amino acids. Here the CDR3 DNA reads TGTGCCAGCAGCTTAGGGGCAGAGGGCCAAGAGACCCAGTACTTC. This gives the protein CASSLGAEGQETQYF.

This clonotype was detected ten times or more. The CDR3 protein is CASSGGGAGYNEQFF. CDR3 nucleotides: TGTGCCAGCTCTGGTGGGGGCGCGGGGTACAATGAGCAGTTCTTC. The chain employs TRBV2 and TRBJ2-1; D assignment may be TRBD1 or TRBD2 (6 bases each). From germline, CDR1 is SNHLY and CDR2 FYNNEI. V lost 8 bases and J 4 bases, leaving 18 bases between the germline ends. The CDR3 has 15 residues.

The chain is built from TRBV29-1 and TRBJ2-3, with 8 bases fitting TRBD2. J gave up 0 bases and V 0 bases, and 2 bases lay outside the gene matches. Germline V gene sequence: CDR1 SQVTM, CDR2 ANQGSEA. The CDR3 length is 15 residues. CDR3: CSVEDRGRSTDTQYF. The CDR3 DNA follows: TGCAGCGTTGAAGATCGCGGGAGGAGCACAGATACGCAGTATTTT.

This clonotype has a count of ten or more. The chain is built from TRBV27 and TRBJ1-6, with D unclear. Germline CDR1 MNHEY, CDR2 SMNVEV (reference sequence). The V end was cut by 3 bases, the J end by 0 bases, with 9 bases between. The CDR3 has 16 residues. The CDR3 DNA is TGTGCCAGCAGTTTTGTAGGGAGCTCCTATAATTCACCCCTCCACTTT. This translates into CASSFVGSSYNSPLHF.

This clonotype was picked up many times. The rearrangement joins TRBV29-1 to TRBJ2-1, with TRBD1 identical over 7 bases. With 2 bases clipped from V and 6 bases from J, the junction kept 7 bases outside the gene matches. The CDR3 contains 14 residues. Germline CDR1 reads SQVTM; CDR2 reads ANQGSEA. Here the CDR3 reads CSVESTGAGNEQFF. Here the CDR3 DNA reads TGCAGCGTTGAAAGTACAGGGGCGGGCAATGAGCAGTTCTTC.

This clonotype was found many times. The DNA for the CDR3 is TGTGCCAGCAGTTATACTAGCGGCCACAATGAGCAGTTCTTC. The encoded protein is CASSYTSGHNEQFF. This sequence joins TRBV27 and TRBJ2-1; TRBD2 matches 8 bases. The V gene's germline CDR1 is MNHEY and CDR2 SMNVEV (reference sequence). The ends lost 4 bases at V and 5 bases at J; junction bases unmatched: 4. This CDR3 region has 14 residues.